Listed here are 11 T cell receptor beta chains from one sample, sequenced in a study of T cell responses to AZD1222 COVID-19 vaccine. Assay used: immunoSEQ multiplex PCR; TCRdb lists only in-frame clones, some missing. The sample holds around 130,000 clones, about nine tenths seen once. Sequenced material: peripheral blood, taken 28 days after the second AZD1222 dose. These receptors came from an adult who received the AZD1222 COVID-19 vaccine.

The rearrangement uses TRBV19 and TRBJ2-6; D may be TRBD2 (5 bases). Trimming left V 7 bases short and J 0 bases short, with 13 bases between. The CDR3 contains 16 residues. Germline V gene lookup returns CDR1 LNHDA and CDR2 SQIVND (reference sequence). CDR3 bases: TGTGCCAGTAAGACTAATCCACCCTCTGGGGCCAACGTCCTGACTTTC. This encodes CASKTNPPSGANVLTF.

The chain is built from TRBV6-4 and TRBJ2-1, with 8 bases lining up with TRBD2. The CDR3 sequence is 15 residues long. V lost 4 bases, J lost 9 bases, and 11 bases stayed unmatched. The germline gives CDR1 MRHNA, CDR2 SNTAGT. The CDR3 DNA sequence: TGTGCCAGCAGTGCGGACCCGGGACTAGTGTTTGAGCAGTTCTTC. It is translated as CASSADPGLVFEQFF.

CDR3 in DNA: TGTGCCAGCAGCTCCCTGGGGAGGGACAATCAGCCCCAGCATTTT. As protein: CASSSLGRDNQPQHF. V and J are TRBV7-8 and TRBJ1-5; no firm D call. V dropped 4 bases and J dropped 3 bases, with 13 bases sitting between them. CDR3 length: 15 amino acids. Germline-derived CDR1 and CDR2 are SGHVS and FQNEAQ.

This clone was seen just once. The rearrangement joins TRBV10-3 to TRBJ1-1; TRBD1 matches 7 bases. The CDR3 consists of 14 residues. CDR1 ENHRY and CDR2 SYGVKD come from the germline V gene. The V and J ends lost 7 bases and 0 bases, in that order; junction bases with no gene match: 5. CDR3 amino acids: CAITEGGLNTEAFF. The DNA of the CDR3 is TGTGCCATCACAGAAGGGGGCCTGAACACTGAAGCTTTCTTT.

In its sample, this clone was seen once. The chain couples TRBV19 to TRBJ1-4; D is unclear. The germline CDR1 and CDR2 sequences are LNHDA and SQIVND (reference sequence). The V end lost 6 bases, the J end lost 3 bases, and 14 bases lay between the germline ends. The CDR3 consists of 15 residues. The DNA of the CDR3 is TGTGCCAGTAGCTTCGGGCTAGTGGCTAATGAAAAACTGTTTTTT. Its protein is CASSFGLVANEKLFF.

The gene calls are TRBV18 and TRBJ2-1, with D unclear. The germline CDR1 and CDR2 sequences are KGHSH and LQKENI. The germline V and J ends were trimmed by 0 bases and 4 bases, with 4 bases remaining between them. The CDR3 runs 13 residues. CDR3 nucleotide sequence: TGTGCCAGCTCACCACCGGCATACAATGAGCAGTTCTTC. This codes for CASSPPAYNEQFF.

J is TRBJ1-1 and V is TRBV2; TRBD1 agrees at 7 bases. Germline-derived CDR1 and CDR2 are SNHLY and FYNNEI. This CDR3 is built from 17 residues. V lost 4 bases to trimming and J lost 4 bases; unmatched junction nucleotides: 15. The CDR3 loop reads CASSVRNLPGQSTEAFF. For the CDR3, the DNA is TGTGCCAGCAGTGTCCGGAACCTTCCGGGACAGTCCACTGAAGCTTTCTTT.

This clone was counted only a few times. The rearrangement joins TRBV5-1 to TRBJ1-6; the D is unclear. CDR3 length: 15 residues. Germline CDR1 reads SGHRS; CDR2 reads YFSETQ. Trimming removed 0 bases from V and 7 bases from J, with 11 bases in between. CDR3: CASSLEAGPNSPLHF. The CDR3 coding sequence is TGCGCCAGCAGCTTGGAGGCCGGCCCAAATTCACCCCTCCACTTT.

This clone was detected only a few times. The chain recombines TRBV5-1 with TRBJ1-2, with D tentatively TRBD1 (6 bases). V dropped 1 base and J dropped 6 bases, with 7 bases sitting between them. Germline CDR1 is SGHRS and CDR2 is YFSETQ. The CDR3 totals 12 residues. The CDR3 DNA follows: TGCGCCAGCAGCTTGTCAGGGGATGGCTACACCTTC. As protein: CASSLSGDGYTF. The complete variable domain, with remaining parts taken from reference TRBV5-1 and TRBJ1-2, reads KAGVTQTPRYLIKTRGQQVTLSCSPISGHRSVSWYQQTPGQGLQFLFEYFSETQRNKGNFPGRFSGRQFSNSRSEMNVSTLELGDSALYLCASSLSGDGYTFGSGTRLTVV.

The chain recombines TRBV9 with TRBJ2-5; D unresolved. Germline lookup yields CDR1 SGDLS and CDR2 YYNGEE. This CDR3 contains 13 residues. Between the trimmed V and J ends, which lost 0 bases and 4 bases, there was a span of 7 bases. CDR3 nucleotides: TGTGCCAGCAGCGTAGACCGCGGAGAGACCCAGTACTTC. This gives the protein CASSVDRGETQYF. Full variable domain (missing parts from reference TRBV9 and TRBJ2-5): DSGVTQTPKHLITATGQRVTLRCSPRSGDLSVYWYQQSLDQGLQFLIQYYNGEERAKGNILERFSAQQFPDLHSELNLSSLELGDSALYFCASSVDRGETQYFGPGTRLLVL.

This clone was recorded a few times. CDR3 in DNA: TGTGCCAGCGGGAGGGGGGACGGCTACACCTTC. Amino acids: CASGRGDGYTF. This sequence joins TRBV3-1 (or the pseudogene TRBV3-2) and TRBJ1-2, with D perhaps TRBD1 (6 bases). The germline V gene has CDR1 LGHDT and CDR2 YNNKEL (reference sequence). CDR3 length: 11 residues. V lost 8 bases and J 8 bases, leaving 12 bases between the germline ends.